The rows below give T cell receptor beta chains drawn from one sample of a study of T cells after yellow fever vaccination. TCRdb analysed the 5' RACE reads with MiXCR anew, one entry per CDR3 protein. This table holds 500,000 to 700,000 distinct CDR3 sequences, around 21% found once. The material sequenced was PBMCs, taken 15 days after the yellow fever booster vaccination. These receptors were taken from a man younger than 40 who received the YFV17D yellow fever vaccine. CDR3s include the opening cysteine and the closing phenylalanine or tryptophan. The D gene is left open where the match is weak. Size is omitted from some rows. Given values are once, few, many or a class for expanded clones.

abundance: few
j_gene: TRBJ1-1
v_gene: TRBV7-9
d_gene: .
CDR3aa: CASSLYGNTEAFF
CDR3nt: TGTGCCAGCAGCTTATACGGGAACACTGAAGCTTTCTTT

abundance: few
j_gene: TRBJ1-4
v_gene: TRBV11-2
d_gene: .
CDR3aa: CASSLDPGEKLFF
CDR3nt: TGTGCCAGCAGCTTAGATCCCGGTGAAAAACTGTTTTTT

abundance: .
j_gene: TRBJ1-3
v_gene: TRBV5-6
d_gene: .
CDR3aa: CASTKPSLVSGNTIYF
CDR3nt: TGTGCCAGCACCAAACCCTCCTTGGTTTCTGGAAACACCATATATTTT

abundance: .
j_gene: TRBJ2-3
v_gene: TRBV15
d_gene: .
CDR3aa: CATSRDWNTQYF
CDR3nt: TGTGCCACCAGCAGAGATTGGAATACGCAGTATTTT

abundance: few
j_gene: TRBJ2-1
v_gene: TRBV24-1
d_gene: TRBD2
CDR3aa: CATRASGRGYNEQFF
CDR3nt: TGTGCCACCAGGGCTAGCGGGAGGGGATACAATGAGCAGTTCTTC

abundance: few
j_gene: TRBJ2-3
v_gene: TRBV12-3/TRBV12-4
d_gene: .
CDR3aa: CASRPSWGDTDTQYF
CDR3nt: TGTGCCAGCAGACCTTCCTGGGGGGACACAGATACGCAGTATTTT

abundance: few
j_gene: TRBJ2-1
v_gene: TRBV15
d_gene: .
CDR3aa: CATSKSWGSSYNEQFF
CDR3nt: TGTGCCACCAGCAAATCATGGGGGAGCTCCTACAATGAGCAGTTCTTC

abundance: .
j_gene: TRBJ2-1
v_gene: TRBV9
d_gene: .
CDR3aa: CASSPRGGQSSYNEQFF
CDR3nt: TGTGCCAGCAGCCCAAGGGGGGGGCAAAGCTCCTACAATGAGCAGTTCTTC

abundance: few
j_gene: TRBJ1-2
v_gene: TRBV2
d_gene: TRBD1
CDR3aa: CASSEWTGNYGYTF
CDR3nt: TGTGCCAGCAGTGAATGGACAGGGAACTATGGCTACACCTTC

abundance: .
j_gene: TRBJ1-1
v_gene: TRBV20-1
d_gene: TRBD1
CDR3aa: CSARDKGQGRATEAFF
CDR3nt: TGCAGTGCTAGGGATAAGGGACAGGGGAGGGCCACTGAAGCTTTCTTT

abundance: .
j_gene: TRBJ2-7
v_gene: TRBV20-1
d_gene: .
CDR3aa: CSADSTRDLSEQYF
CDR3nt: TGCAGTGCCGATTCAACGCGGGATTTAAGCGAGCAGTACTTC

abundance: few
j_gene: TRBJ2-7
v_gene: TRBV6-2/TRBV6-3
d_gene: .
CDR3aa: CASSYGQPALYEQYF
CDR3nt: TGTGCCAGCAGTTACGGACAGCCAGCACTTTACGAGCAGTACTTC